The rows below give T cell receptor beta chains drawn from one sample of a study of blood T cell repertoires in COVID-19. This table comes from immunoSEQ multiplex PCR, and its TCRdb copy is limited to in-frame clones, with some not included. The sample contains about 32,000 clones, 70% to 90% of which appear only once. Sequences were obtained from peripheral blood. The source of these receptors is a woman older than 75 with active or convalescent COVID-19. CDR3s include the opening cysteine and the closing phenylalanine or tryptophan. The order of the fields is CDR3 protein, CDR3 DNA, V gene, D gene, clone size, J gene. The D gene is left open where the match is weak. Clone size is shown for a subset of rows, as once, few, many or a class of expanded clone.

cdr3_aa: CASSLDMNTEAFF; cdr3_nt: TGTGCCAGCAGCTTAGACATGAACACTGAAGCTTTCTTT; v_call: TRBV7-3; d_call: -; clone_size: -; j_call: TRBJ1-1
cdr3_aa: CASSLSQTNTGELFF; cdr3_nt: TGTGCCAGCAGCTTATCACAGACGAACACCGGGGAGCTGTTTTTT; v_call: TRBV7-3; d_call: -; clone_size: -; j_call: TRBJ2-2
cdr3_aa: CASRVSRGPWQPQHF; cdr3_nt: TGTGCCAGTAGGGTCTCGAGGGGGCCTTGGCAGCCCCAGCATTTT; v_call: TRBV19; d_call: TRBD1; clone_size: -; j_call: TRBJ1-5
cdr3_aa: CTSSQDHTEGQVVTGELFF; cdr3_nt: TGCACCAGCAGCCAAGATCACACAGAAGGACAGGTCGTTACCGGGGAGCTGTTTTTT; v_call: TRBV1; d_call: -; clone_size: -; j_call: TRBJ2-2
cdr3_aa: CASSHGGAVGDNEQFF; cdr3_nt: TGTGCCAGCAGCCACGGGGGGGCAGTGGGCGACAATGAGCAGTTCTTC; v_call: TRBV7-2; d_call: TRBD2; clone_size: -; j_call: TRBJ2-1
cdr3_aa: CASNQQGNLEAFF; cdr3_nt: TGTGCCAGCAACCAACAGGGAAATTTAGAAGCTTTCTTT; v_call: TRBV5-4; d_call: -; clone_size: -; j_call: TRBJ1-1
cdr3_aa: CASGQGASGYTF; cdr3_nt: TGTGCCAGTGGACAGGGGGCCTCTGGCTACACCTTC; v_call: TRBV28; d_call: TRBD1; clone_size: -; j_call: TRBJ1-2
cdr3_aa: CASSQDFGPTGVRFLKAFF; cdr3_nt: TGTGCCAGCAGCCAAGATTTCGGGCCCACGGGAGTTCGGTTCTTAAAAGCTTTCTTT; v_call: TRBV3-1/TRBV3-2; d_call: -; clone_size: once; j_call: TRBJ1-1
cdr3_aa: CASSQFGGPNSPLHF; cdr3_nt: TGTGCCAGCAGCCAATTCGGGGGGCCGAATTCACCCCTCCACTTT; v_call: TRBV3-1/TRBV3-2; d_call: -; clone_size: -; j_call: TRBJ1-6
cdr3_aa: CASRETSRTNEQFF; cdr3_nt: TGTGCCAGCAGGGAGACTAGCAGAACAAATGAGCAGTTCTTC; v_call: TRBV27; d_call: TRBD2; clone_size: -; j_call: TRBJ2-1
cdr3_aa: CASSSPGTEAFF; cdr3_nt: TGTGCCAGCAGTTCCCCGGGGACTGAAGCTTTCTTT; v_call: TRBV6-5; d_call: -; clone_size: few; j_call: TRBJ1-1
cdr3_aa: CASSLTMVQSGANVLTF; cdr3_nt: TGTGCCAGCTCATTAACTATGGTCCAGTCTGGGGCCAACGTCCTGACTTTC; v_call: TRBV18; d_call: -; clone_size: -; j_call: TRBJ2-6
cdr3_aa: CASTRQGADQETQYF; cdr3_nt: TGTGCCAGCACCAGACAGGGGGCGGATCAAGAGACCCAGTACTTC; v_call: TRBV5-4; d_call: TRBD1; clone_size: few; j_call: TRBJ2-5
cdr3_aa: CASSFSGGRITDTQYF; cdr3_nt: TGCGCCAGCAGCTTTAGTGGAGGGAGGATTACAGATACGCAGTATTTT; v_call: TRBV5-1; d_call: -; clone_size: -; j_call: TRBJ2-3
cdr3_aa: CASSGLPQGLMNTEAFF; cdr3_nt: TGTGCCAGCAGTGGGTTGCCCCAGGGCCTTATGAACACTGAAGCTTTCTTT; v_call: TRBV2; d_call: -; clone_size: -; j_call: TRBJ1-1
cdr3_aa: CASSAKSGGLKGTGELFF; cdr3_nt: TGTGCCAGCAGTGCGAAGTCAGGGGGCCTAAAGGGCACCGGGGAGCTGTTTTTT; v_call: TRBV2; d_call: TRBD1; clone_size: -; j_call: TRBJ2-2
cdr3_aa: CASSLAGTGNEQYF; cdr3_nt: TGCGCCAGCAGCTTGGCCGGGACAGGGAACGAGCAGTACTTC; v_call: TRBV5-1; d_call: TRBD1; clone_size: -; j_call: TRBJ2-7
cdr3_aa: CASSRTGSGEQYF; cdr3_nt: TGCGCCAGCAGCCGGACAGGCAGCGGCGAGCAGTACTTC; v_call: TRBV4-1; d_call: TRBD1; clone_size: -; j_call: TRBJ2-7
cdr3_aa: CASSPTRGAGGMDEQFF; cdr3_nt: TGCGCCAGCAGCCCTACCCGGGGGGCGGGAGGGATGGATGAGCAGTTCTTC; v_call: TRBV4-3; d_call: TRBD2; clone_size: -; j_call: TRBJ2-1
cdr3_aa: CASTATGAYSNQPQHF; cdr3_nt: TGTGCCAGCACCGCGACAGGGGCATATAGCAATCAGCCCCAGCATTTT; v_call: TRBV7-9; d_call: TRBD1; clone_size: -; j_call: TRBJ1-5
cdr3_aa: CASTADRGSYNEQFF; cdr3_nt: TGTGCCAGCACCGCGGACAGGGGGTCCTACAATGAGCAGTTCTTC; v_call: TRBV2; d_call: TRBD1; clone_size: -; j_call: TRBJ2-1
cdr3_aa: CASSPTGGSDTIYF; cdr3_nt: TGCGCCAGCAGCCCGACAGGCGGCTCGGACACCATATATTTT; v_call: TRBV5-1; d_call: -; clone_size: -; j_call: TRBJ1-3
cdr3_aa: CASSFGQGILNEQFF; cdr3_nt: TGTGCCAGCAGCTTCGGACAGGGGATTCTCAATGAGCAGTTCTTC; v_call: TRBV7-3; d_call: TRBD1; clone_size: -; j_call: TRBJ2-1
cdr3_aa: CASQTSGDGYTF; cdr3_nt: TGTGCCAGCCAAACCTCCGGGGATGGCTACACCTTC; v_call: TRBV7-9; d_call: -; clone_size: few; j_call: TRBJ1-2
cdr3_aa: CASSPSGGAVDTQYF; cdr3_nt: TGCGCCAGCAGCCCTAGCGGGGGGGCCGTAGATACGCAGTATTTT; v_call: TRBV5-1; d_call: TRBD2; clone_size: once; j_call: TRBJ2-3
cdr3_aa: CASSTQGLAGDTQYF; cdr3_nt: TGTGCCAGCAGCACCCAAGGACTAGCGGGGGATACGCAGTATTTT; v_call: TRBV7-8; d_call: TRBD2; clone_size: -; j_call: TRBJ2-3
cdr3_aa: CASRGQGKSPLHF; cdr3_nt: TGTGCCAGCAGGGGGCAGGGTAAATCACCCCTCCACTTT; v_call: TRBV12-3/TRBV12-4; d_call: -; clone_size: -; j_call: TRBJ1-6
cdr3_aa: CASSLGGSETQYF; cdr3_nt: TGCGCCAGCAGCTTGGGAGGGTCGGAGACCCAGTACTTC; v_call: TRBV5-1; d_call: -; clone_size: -; j_call: TRBJ2-5
cdr3_aa: CASSPGQNYEQYF; cdr3_nt: TGCGCCAGCAGCCCGGGACAGAACTACGAGCAGTACTTC; v_call: TRBV5-1; d_call: TRBD1; clone_size: -; j_call: TRBJ2-7
cdr3_aa: CASSRTRPYNEQFF; cdr3_nt: TGTGCCAGCAGCCGGACTAGACCGTACAATGAGCAGTTCTTC; v_call: TRBV7-2; d_call: TRBD2; clone_size: -; j_call: TRBJ2-1
cdr3_aa: CASSRKPGTEAYEQYF; cdr3_nt: TGTGCCAGCAGCCGTAAGCCGGGAACAGAAGCCTACGAGCAGTACTTC; v_call: TRBV7-7; d_call: -; clone_size: -; j_call: TRBJ2-7
cdr3_aa: CASRRIPEAREKLFF; cdr3_nt: TGTGCCAGCAGACGTATTCCGGAGGCGCGGGAAAAACTGTTTTTT; v_call: TRBV27; d_call: -; clone_size: -; j_call: TRBJ1-4
cdr3_aa: CASSLARPGARFTDTQYF; cdr3_nt: TGTGCCAGCAGCTTGGCCCGGCCAGGGGCTCGTTTCACAGATACGCAGTATTTT; v_call: TRBV5-6; d_call: -; clone_size: once; j_call: TRBJ2-3
cdr3_aa: CASSFSSGSATDTQYF; cdr3_nt: TGTGCCAGCAGTTTTAGTAGCGGGAGCGCGACAGATACGCAGTATTTT; v_call: TRBV7-3; d_call: TRBD2; clone_size: -; j_call: TRBJ2-3
cdr3_aa: CASSYQGQPQHF; cdr3_nt: TGTGCCAGCAGTTACCAGGGCCAGCCCCAGCATTTT; v_call: TRBV6-6; d_call: -; clone_size: -; j_call: TRBJ1-5
cdr3_aa: CASSQDIIRGGRFRSYNEQFF; cdr3_nt: TGTGCCAGCAGCCAAGATATTATTCGAGGCGGGCGTTTTCGCTCCTACAATGAGCAGTTCTTC; v_call: TRBV3-1/TRBV3-2; d_call: -; clone_size: -; j_call: TRBJ2-1
cdr3_aa: CASSLEAPYEQYF; cdr3_nt: TGTGCCAGCAGCTTAGAGGCCCCCTACGAGCAGTACTTC; v_call: TRBV11-2; d_call: -; clone_size: once; j_call: TRBJ2-7
cdr3_aa: CASSGFGLAGGSYNEQFF; cdr3_nt: TGTGCCAGCAGTGGATTTGGACTAGCGGGGGGATCCTACAATGAGCAGTTCTTC; v_call: TRBV2; d_call: TRBD2; clone_size: few; j_call: TRBJ2-1
cdr3_aa: CASSEVKSPKAWTGVTNTGELFF; cdr3_nt: TGTGCCAGCAGTGAAGTTAAATCCCCAAAGGCGTGGACAGGGGTCACGAACACCGGGGAGCTGTTTTTT; v_call: TRBV6-1; d_call: TRBD1; clone_size: -; j_call: TRBJ2-2
cdr3_aa: CASSIAPGRTGELFF; cdr3_nt: TGCGCCAGCAGCATAGCGCCAGGCAGAACCGGGGAGCTGTTTTTT; v_call: TRBV5-1; d_call: -; clone_size: once; j_call: TRBJ2-2
cdr3_aa: CASSLQGNTIYF; cdr3_nt: TGTGCCAGCAGCTTACAGGGAAACACCATATATTTT; v_call: TRBV11-2; d_call: -; clone_size: -; j_call: TRBJ1-3
cdr3_aa: CASGPYPKNIQYF; cdr3_nt: TGTGCCAGCGGGCCTTACCCCAAAAACATTCAGTACTTC; v_call: TRBV21-1; d_call: -; clone_size: -; j_call: TRBJ2-4
cdr3_aa: CATSRAQGGYGYTF; cdr3_nt: TGTGCCACCAGCAGAGCTCAGGGCGGCTATGGCTACACCTTC; v_call: TRBV15; d_call: -; clone_size: -; j_call: TRBJ1-2
cdr3_aa: CASSLGGVSYEQYF; cdr3_nt: TGTGCCAGCAGCTTAGGGGGGGTCTCCTACGAGCAGTACTTC; v_call: TRBV5-4; d_call: -; clone_size: -; j_call: TRBJ2-7
cdr3_aa: CASSFLAGGSGEQYF; cdr3_nt: TGCGCCAGCAGCTTCCTAGCGGGAGGGTCAGGCGAGCAGTACTTC; v_call: TRBV5-1; d_call: TRBD2; clone_size: -; j_call: TRBJ2-7
cdr3_aa: CASSYYLLASEETQYF; cdr3_nt: TGCGCCAGCAGCTATTATCTGCTAGCGTCCGAGGAGACCCAGTACTTC; v_call: TRBV5-1; d_call: -; clone_size: -; j_call: TRBJ2-5